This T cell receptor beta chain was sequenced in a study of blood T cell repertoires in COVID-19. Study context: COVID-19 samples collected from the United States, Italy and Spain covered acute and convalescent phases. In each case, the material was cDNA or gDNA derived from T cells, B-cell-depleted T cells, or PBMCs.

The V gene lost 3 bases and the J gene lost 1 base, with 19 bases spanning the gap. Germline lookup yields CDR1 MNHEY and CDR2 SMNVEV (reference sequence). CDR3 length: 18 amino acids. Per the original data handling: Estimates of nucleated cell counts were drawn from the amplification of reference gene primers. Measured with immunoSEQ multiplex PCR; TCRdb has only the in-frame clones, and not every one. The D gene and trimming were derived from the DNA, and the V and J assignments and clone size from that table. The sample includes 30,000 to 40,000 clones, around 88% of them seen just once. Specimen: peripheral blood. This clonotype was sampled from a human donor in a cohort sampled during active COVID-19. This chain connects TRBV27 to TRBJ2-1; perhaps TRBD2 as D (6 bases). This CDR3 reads CASSFRDSWALSYNEQFF. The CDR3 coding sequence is TGTGCCAGCAGTTTTAGGGACTCCTGGGCCTTATCCTACAATGAGCAGTTCTTC.